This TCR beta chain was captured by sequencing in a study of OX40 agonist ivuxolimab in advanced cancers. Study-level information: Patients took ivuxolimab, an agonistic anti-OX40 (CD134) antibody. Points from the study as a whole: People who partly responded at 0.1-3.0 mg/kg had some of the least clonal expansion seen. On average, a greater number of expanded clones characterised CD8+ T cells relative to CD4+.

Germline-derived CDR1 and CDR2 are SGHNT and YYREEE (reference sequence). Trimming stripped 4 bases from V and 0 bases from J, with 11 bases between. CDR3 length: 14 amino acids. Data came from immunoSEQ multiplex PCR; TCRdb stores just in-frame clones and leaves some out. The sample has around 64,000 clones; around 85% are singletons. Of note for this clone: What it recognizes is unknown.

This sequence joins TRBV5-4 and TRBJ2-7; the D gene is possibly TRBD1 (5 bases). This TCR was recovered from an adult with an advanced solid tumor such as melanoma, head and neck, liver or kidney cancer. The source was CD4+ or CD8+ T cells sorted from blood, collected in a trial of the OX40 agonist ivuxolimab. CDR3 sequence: CASSTQGFSYEQYF. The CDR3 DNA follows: TGTGCCAGCAGCACCCAGGGATTCTCCTACGAGCAGTACTTC.